The source of this T cell receptor (beta chain) is a study of beta chain features in type 1 diabetes. Study as a whole: Sorted cells examined across all samples numbered roughly 99,000,000.

Using CD45RO/CCR7/CD25/CD127/CD95/CD27, CD4+ naive, central memory, regulatory and stem cell-like memory cells were sorted. Only a few counts were recorded for this clone. The sequenced template was cDNA made from the entire isolated RNA. Assay used: immunoSEQ multiplex PCR; TCRdb lists only in-frame clones, some missing. The sample contains a few hundred thousand clones, approximately 13% of which appear only once. V dropped 3 bases and J dropped 8 bases, with 8 bases sitting between them. The germline V gene encodes CDR1 SQVTM and CDR2 ANQGSEA. CDR3 length: 11 amino acids. The sequence derives from a man aged 25 to 45 in good health. The chain uses TRBV29-1 and TRBJ2-1; D is possibly TRBD1 (5 bases). The material sequenced was naive CD4+ T cells from blood. The CDR3 coding sequence is TGCAGCGTTGACAGGGCCTATGAGCAGTTCTTC. It specifies CSVDRAYEQFF.